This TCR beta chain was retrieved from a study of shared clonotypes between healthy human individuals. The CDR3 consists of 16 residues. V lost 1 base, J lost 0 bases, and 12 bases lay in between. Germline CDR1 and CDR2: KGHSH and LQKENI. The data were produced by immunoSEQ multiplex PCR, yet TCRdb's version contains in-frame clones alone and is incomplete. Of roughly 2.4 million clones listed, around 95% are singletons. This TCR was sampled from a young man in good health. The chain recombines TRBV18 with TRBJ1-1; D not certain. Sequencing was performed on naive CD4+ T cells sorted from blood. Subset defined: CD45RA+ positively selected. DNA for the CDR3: TGTGCCAGCTCACCACTCCAACATCTCATGAACACTGAAGCTTTCTTT. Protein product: CASSPLQHLMNTEAFF.